This record covers a single T cell receptor (beta chain). What it recognizes is unknown. This record belongs to a study of shared clonotypes between healthy human individuals. Study-level findings and limits: As a rule, naive subsets had a larger estimated richness than memory subsets. Among a handful of donors, about 4.6% of naive CD4 clonotypes were found in common.

Deep was the level used in running the assay. Sorted-subset replicate PCRs used 200 ng of genomic DNA. This amount corresponded to some 30,000 T cell genomes. The protocol was immunoSEQ multiplex PCR, while the TCRdb copy is restricted to in-frame clones and leaves out a portion. This repertoire shows about 1.5 million clones, approximately 98% found once; its top ten account for roughly 0.45%. The receptor comes from a man between 25 and 39 years old in good health. Sequencing was done on a sample of naive CD4+ T cells sorted from blood. Subset given: CD45RA+ positively selected.

DNA for the CDR3: TGTGCCAGCAGCTTACAGGTGACTACAAACAATGAGCAGTTCTTC. Its protein product is CASSLQVTTNNEQFF. The chain couples TRBV7-2 to TRBJ2-1, with D possibly TRBD2 on 5 matching bases. V was cut by 2 bases and J by 5 bases, with 13 bases left in between. CDR1 and CDR2 (germline): SGHTA, FQGNSA. The CDR3 runs 15 residues.